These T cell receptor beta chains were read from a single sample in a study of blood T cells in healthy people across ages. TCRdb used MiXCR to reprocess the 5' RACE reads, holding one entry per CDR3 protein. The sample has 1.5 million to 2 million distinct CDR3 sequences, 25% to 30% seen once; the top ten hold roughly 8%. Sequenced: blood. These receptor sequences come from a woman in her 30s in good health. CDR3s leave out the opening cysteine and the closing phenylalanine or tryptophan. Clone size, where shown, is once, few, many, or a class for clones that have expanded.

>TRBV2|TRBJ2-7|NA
ASSEGGRANEQY
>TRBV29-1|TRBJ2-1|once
ARSSQTSGSYEQF
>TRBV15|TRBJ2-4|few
ATSRDGTGRNIQY
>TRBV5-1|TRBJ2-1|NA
ASSPGASVNEQF
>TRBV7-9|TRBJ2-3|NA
ASSRTQAVDTQY
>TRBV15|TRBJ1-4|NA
ATSRDEGNKEKLF
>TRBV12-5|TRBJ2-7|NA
ASALSGSQREQY
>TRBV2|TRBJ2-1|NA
AAGENAGEGNEQF
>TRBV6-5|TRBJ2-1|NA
ASSRRMGSAPNEQF
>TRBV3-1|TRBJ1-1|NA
ASNQGVWTEAF
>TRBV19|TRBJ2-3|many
ASSIGGGTDTQY
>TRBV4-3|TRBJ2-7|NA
ASSQLSGSSYEQY
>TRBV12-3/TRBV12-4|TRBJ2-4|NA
ASSPTKQGWIQY
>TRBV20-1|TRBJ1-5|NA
SARSSSNQPQH
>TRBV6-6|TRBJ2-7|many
ASSGQGTQEQY
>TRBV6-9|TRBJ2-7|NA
ASSYSRDHEQC
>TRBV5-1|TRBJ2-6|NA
ASSSGQFFLEANVLT
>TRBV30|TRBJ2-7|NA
AWMTGGNEQY
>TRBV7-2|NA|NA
ASSSPPFDRYNEQY
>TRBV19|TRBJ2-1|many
ASSIRGLGVSYNEQF
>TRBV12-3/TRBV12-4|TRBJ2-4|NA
ASSHDRVYGQY
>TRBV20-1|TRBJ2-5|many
SAQRTSQETQY
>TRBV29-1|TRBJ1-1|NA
SVATGGTEAF